These 2 T cell receptor beta chains were all obtained from the same sample, sequenced in a study of blood T cell repertoires in COVID-19. The method was immunoSEQ multiplex PCR; TCRdb's version includes in-frame clones alone and lacks a portion of them. The table records about 200,000 clones, roughly 91% of them present only once. Sequenced material: peripheral blood. The receptor source for this set is a human donor in a cohort sampled during active COVID-19.

The CDR3 spells CASSLEGARGGYTF. CDR3 nucleotide sequence: TGTGCCAGCAGTTTAGAGGGGGCGCGAGGTGGCTACACCTTC. The chain couples TRBV27 to TRBJ1-2; 7 nucleotides line up with TRBD1. The junction had 7 bases not matched to a gene; V was cut back by 2 bases and J by 7 bases. This CDR3 region has 14 residues. Germline V lookup: CDR1 MNHEY, CDR2 SMNVEV (reference sequence).

J is TRBJ1-6 and V is TRBV2, with 9 bases matching TRBD1. Germline CDR1 reads SNHLY; CDR2 reads FYNNEI. CDR3 length equals 14 residues. The V segment lost 8 bases and the J segment 5 bases; nucleotides outside the gene matches: 4. CDR3 coding DNA: TGTGCCAGCGGGAGGGACAGGGATAATTCACCCCTCCACTTT. This gives the protein CASGRDRDNSPLHF.